This T cell receptor beta chain stems from a study of cytomegalovirus exposure and HLA in healthy donors (TCRdb year 2017). As for the study more broadly: According to an earlier analysis of 587 of the donors, about 179 million T cells yielded over 90 million unique TCR beta sequences and more than 250 Gb of sequence data. An early release that covered about 600 HLA-typed donors contained approximately 300 gigabases of sequencing data and 85 million to 100 million unique TCR sequences. Of the roughly 430 genotyped donors, around 81% fell in the genetic ancestry cluster associated with self-reported Caucasian donors. The study aimed to test whether cataloging public T cell receptors could reveal signatures of past pathogen exposure. Using immunosequencing, the study profiled T cell repertoires from 640 or so subjects and related those repertoires to cytomegalovirus serostatus. A separate validation cohort of about 110 different subjects was used in addition to the roughly 670-subject first cohort. The study combined high-throughput TCR immunosequencing, statistical association of individual TCRs with disease status, and machine learning to predict cytomegalovirus infection status. A later analysis re-examined previously published TCR beta repertoires from 610 or so donors and added high-resolution HLA genotyping to investigate patterns of TCR occurrence. In the later analysis, no new phenotypic data were used to find candidate immune exposures; instead, reliance was placed on TCR beta sequences and their occurrence across donors. In an earlier analysis of roughly 580 of the donors, high-throughput TCR beta sequencing was used to judge whether each TCR beta V gene segment behaved as functional or pseudogenic. Donor age, sex, ethnicity and CMV serostatus were compiled alongside the repertoire data. A later genetic analysis used genome-wide SNP genotypes for about 60% of the roughly 670 donors, treating that subset as a discovery cohort. Every repertoire in the discovery cohort had been generated on one and the same sequencing platform. HLA typing included class I and class II loci at four-digit resolution. Typing coverage varied by locus: roughly 629-630 donors for A, B, C, DRB1 and DQB1; approximately 500 for DQA1; some 610 for DPA1; around 450 for DPB1. Because of strong linkage in the cohort, 4 to 6 DR-DQ haplotypes were treated as single units for association and clustering. On average, about 240,000 unique TCR beta nucleotide sequences were sequenced per donor among some 420 genotyped donors of the cohort, with 15% to 20% of those sequences being non-productive. Summary of the overall study and its limitations: V-gene and J-gene trimming of TCR beta chains was associated with a missense DCLRE1C variant in a later genetic analysis, and the association was replicated in an independent cohort. The only immune exposure information available for the cohort was CMV serostatus. Cytomegalovirus status was reported to be diagnosed by the classifier with high specificity and sensitivity in both the original and validation cohorts. In vitro tests confirmed that a few of the cytomegalovirus-associated TCR beta chains recognize cytomegalovirus antigens. HLA typing was unavailable for some donors at each locus, so association tests used only the typed subset. According to a later analysis, TCR association rates differed among HLA loci, with DRB1 alleles showing the most associated TCRs and HLA-C alleles showing the fewest. The cohort was sequenced for TCR beta chains only, and without alpha or paired-chain data the features that could be detected were limited. A further reported finding was that TCR beta sequences accurately predicted the HLA-A and HLA-B alleles for most subjects in the first cohort. Some 16 rarely observed V segments, including chromosome 9 orphons, were excluded from the earlier analysis of approximately 500 of the donors because counts were too low. Compared with the roughly 670-donor mean, donors in an Asian-associated ancestry cluster had fewer N-insertions in productive TCRs, according to a later genetic analysis. Some IMGT-functional V segments, including TRBV6-2 and TRBV6-3, could not be distinguished by the 87-base-pair reads and were therefore excluded. According to a later analysis, most CMV-associated TCR beta chains appeared to be HLA-restricted, and the HLA associations seemed to be driven largely by CMV exposure. Assigning TCR associations to individual alleles was difficult when HLA alleles, especially DR and DQ, strongly co-occurred. An earlier analysis of approximately 540 of the donors showed that most TCR beta V segments appeared in productive rearrangements either about 87% or about 30% of the time, which broadly matched IMGT annotations. A later analysis found that HLA-associated TCR beta chains were more clonally expanded and had lower generation probabilities than equally common non-associated chains. A total of fewer than 200 TCR beta chains were listed by the study as associated with cytomegalovirus. A group of highly shared sequence variants was considered likely to be a technical artifact of the sequencing pipeline. In a later analysis, around 15,000 TCR beta sequences were associated with specific HLA alleles at a false discovery rate of 0.05. Linkage disequilibrium might explain the correlated functional status among segregating V segments, but an unknown experimental factor could not be excluded. Sequencing depth was assumed to be roughly uniform across donors in the presence/absence analyses, though that assumption may not hold. Across donors, most TCR sequences were observed very rarely, whereas some public TCRs were present in many individuals. It was suggested by the authors that the approach could potentially be generalized to other disease states and immunological phenotypes. In a later analysis, several top co-occurrence clusters were reported to appear linked to parvovirus B19, influenza, CMV and Epstein-Barr virus.

The cohort comprised fewer than 750 healthy bone marrow donors. At the time of sampling, all cohort members were nominally healthy, though unrecorded immune exposures were likely present. The donor was CMV seropositive and belonged to the group of 250 to 300 seropositive cohort members. A peripheral blood sample was collected from each donor, and TCR beta sequencing was performed on peripheral blood mononuclear cells. Genomic DNA was extracted from the blood cell samples with the Qiagen DNeasy Blood Extraction Kit. V was cut back by 2 bases and J by 0 bases, leaving a gap of 12 bases between them. The CDR3 covers 16 residues, taking in both the cysteine and the phenylalanine. The entry retains the CDR3 DNA only, 48 bases that are in frame from base 1. From a lookup of the germline V gene (reference sequence), CDR1 and CDR2 are MNHEY and SMNVEV. Points on this clone: This clone's antigen is unknown. Nothing much larger sits one base from this clone, and base qualities are not available.

Library method: the immunoSEQ multiplex PCR assay. The multiplex PCR relied on a mix of 60 forward primers for TCR Vbeta segments and 13 reverse primers for TCR Jbeta segments. A multiplex PCR assay on genomic DNA amplified the CDR3 region of rearranged TCR beta genes. On the Illumina HiSeq System, the amplified TCR beta libraries were sequenced as 87-base-pair reads. On the study's bioinformatics: A later analysis counted tens of millions of unique TCR beta chains across the 690 or so repertoires, and roughly 9.9 million of these chains were shared by at least two donors. Raw reads were error-corrected and collapsed into unique sequences by a nearest-neighbor algorithm in which closely related sequences were merged to remove PCR and sequencing errors. Alignment of CDR3 sequences to IMGT reference sequences was used to assign V, D and J gene segments. For a sequence to be retained, a match of at least six nucleotides was required to both a V gene segment and a J gene segment. A rearrangement counted as productive if the CDR3 had no stop codons and remained in frame with V and J, and every other rearrangement counted as non-productive. Following IMGT convention, CDR3 was defined as the stretch from the second conserved V-encoded cysteine up to the conserved J-encoded phenylalanine. The earlier analysis of some 600 of the donors excluded sequences that lacked an unambiguous match to a single V gene segment. In an earlier analysis of several hundred of the donors, V segments were called functional above 56.7% productive rearrangements and were called segregating when the between-donor standard deviation exceeded 5%. A statistical classification framework was built for diagnosing cytomegalovirus status from the catalog of TCR beta chain sequences. In a later analysis, V and J genes were assigned by comparing TCR nucleotide sequences against IMGT/GENE-DB human TR gene sequences. In a later analysis, CDR3 sequences and most-parsimonious VDJ recombination scenarios were assigned using the TCRdist pipeline. In a later analysis, every TCR beta chain was defined by the combination of its CDR3 amino acid sequence and its V-gene family, and reads without a unique V-gene family were dropped. To address suspected cross-contamination and a sequencing artifact, a later analysis removed approximately 600 highly shared, low-generation-probability nucleotide sequences. A later analysis calculated a clonal expansion index for each public chain from normalized within-repertoire ranks of inferred template counts. In a later analysis, generation probabilities were computed with a VDJ recombination model fitted to out-of-frame rearrangements, and the resulting probabilities were checked against IGoR. Hypergeometric tests were used in a later analysis to score TCR-TCR, TCR-HLA and TCR-CMV co-occurrence, with a repertoire-size bias correction applied to the TCR pairs. False discovery rates were estimated in a later analysis by permuting HLA or CMV assignments 20 times. In a later analysis, co-occurring TCRs were grouped using DBSCAN, and TCRdist sequence similarity was added for clustering within HLA-allele-positive subsets. Repertoires with fewer than 30,000 or more than 120,000 public chains were left out of co-occurrence clustering, as were about 5 repertoires with anomalous nucleotide sharing. Imported from immuneACCESS, the table was reduced by TCRdb to in-frame sequences with V and J called. These copies leave out some clones; in studies compared against another copy, an unresolved V gene accounts for under half, and the cause of the remainder is not known. V and J calls and clone size are as listed in that table; D and trimming were resolved from the DNA. Recorded for this sample are about 150,000 clones; about 74% of them occurred a single time. The leading ten clones occupy about 13% of the sample.

The chain couples TRBV27 to TRBJ2-3, with the D gene call left open. The sequence derives from a man in his forties or fifties in good health and CMV-seropositive. The specimen was PBMCs. The CDR3 region reads CASSLLSATSTDTQYF. In nucleotide form, the sequence is TGTGCCAGCAGTTTACTCAGCGCCACTAGCACAGATACGCAGTATTTT.